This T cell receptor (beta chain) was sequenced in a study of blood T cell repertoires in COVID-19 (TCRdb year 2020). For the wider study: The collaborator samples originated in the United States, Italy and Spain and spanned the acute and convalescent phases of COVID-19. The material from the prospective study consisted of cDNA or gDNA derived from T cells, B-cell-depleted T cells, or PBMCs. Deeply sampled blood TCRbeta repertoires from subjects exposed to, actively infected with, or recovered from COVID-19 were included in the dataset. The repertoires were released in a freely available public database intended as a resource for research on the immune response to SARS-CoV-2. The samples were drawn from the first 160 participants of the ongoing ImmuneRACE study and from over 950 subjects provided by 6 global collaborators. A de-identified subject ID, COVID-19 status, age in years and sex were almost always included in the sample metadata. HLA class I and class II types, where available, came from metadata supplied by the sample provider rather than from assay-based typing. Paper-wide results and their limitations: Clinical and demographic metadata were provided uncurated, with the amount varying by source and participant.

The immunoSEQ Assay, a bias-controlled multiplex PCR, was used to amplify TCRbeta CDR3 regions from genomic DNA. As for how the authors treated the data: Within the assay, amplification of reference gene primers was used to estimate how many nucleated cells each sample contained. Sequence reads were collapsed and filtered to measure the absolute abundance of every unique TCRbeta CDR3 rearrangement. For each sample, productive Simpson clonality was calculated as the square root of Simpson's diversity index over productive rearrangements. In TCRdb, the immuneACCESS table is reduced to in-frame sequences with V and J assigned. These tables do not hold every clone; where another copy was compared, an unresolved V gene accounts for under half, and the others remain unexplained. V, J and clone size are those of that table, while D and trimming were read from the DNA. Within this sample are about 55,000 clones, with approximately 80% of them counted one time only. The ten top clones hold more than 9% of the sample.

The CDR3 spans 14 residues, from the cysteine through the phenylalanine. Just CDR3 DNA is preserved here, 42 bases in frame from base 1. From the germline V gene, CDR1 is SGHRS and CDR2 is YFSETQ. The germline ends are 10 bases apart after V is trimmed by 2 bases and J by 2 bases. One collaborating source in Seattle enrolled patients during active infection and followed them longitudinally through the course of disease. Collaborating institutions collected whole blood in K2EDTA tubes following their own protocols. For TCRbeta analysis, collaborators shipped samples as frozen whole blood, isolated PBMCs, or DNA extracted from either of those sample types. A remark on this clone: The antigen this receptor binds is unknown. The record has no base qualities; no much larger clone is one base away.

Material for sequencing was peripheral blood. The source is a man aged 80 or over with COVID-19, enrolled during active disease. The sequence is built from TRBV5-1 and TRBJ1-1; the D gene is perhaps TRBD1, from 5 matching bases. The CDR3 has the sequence CASSFKDTNTEAFF. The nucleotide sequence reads TGCGCCAGCAGCTTCAAGGACACTAACACTGAAGCTTTCTTT. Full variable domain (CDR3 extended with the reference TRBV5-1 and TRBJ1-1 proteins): KAGVTQTPRYLIKTRGQQVTLSCSPISGHRSVSWYQQTPGQGLQFLFEYFSETQRNKGNFPGRFSGRQFSNSRSEMNVSTLELGDSALYLCASSFKDTNTEAFFGQGTRLTVV.